This T cell receptor beta chain was documented in a study of blood T cell repertoires in COVID-19. Overall study: Collection of acute and convalescent COVID-19 samples took place in the United States, Italy and Spain. Sources were T cells, B-cell-depleted T cells, or PBMCs; the material itself was cDNA or gDNA.

The age range of participants was about 18 to 90 years, with residence in under 30 US areas. Each recovered donor of Cohort 3 presented with two negative PCRs, clearance, or symptom resolution. Germline lookup yields CDR1 MDHEN and CDR2 SYDVKM. The CDR3 contains 11 residues. J was trimmed by 12 bases and V by 6 bases; bases with no gene match: 7. In this sample, this clone turned up a few times. Repertoires were generated with immunoSEQ multiplex PCR, while TCRdb's copy carries only in-frame clones and drops some. This sample has around 310,000 clones, with about nine tenths found just once. The rearrangement links TRBV28 to TRBJ1-1; 7 nucleotides align to TRBD1. This sequence was found in a woman aged 25 to 39 who had recovered from COVID-19. Sequencing was performed on PBMCs or T cells enriched from blood (not recorded which). The CDR3 sequence is CASRFDRASFF. As DNA, the CDR3 is TGTGCCAGCAGGTTTGACAGGGCGTCTTTCTTT.